These 27 T cell receptor beta chains share one sample of origin, sequenced in a study of technical replicates of blood from a few donors. Profiled with immunoSEQ multiplex PCR; TCRdb holds only in-frame clones, not every one. The sample carries tens of thousands of clones, roughly 94% recorded once. Sequences were obtained from T cells isolated from PBMCs. These receptors were taken from a human donor in good health.

This chain links TRBV9 with TRBJ1-4, with D tentatively TRBD1 (5 bases). Trimming took 4 bases from V and 8 from J, leaving 18 bases between them. Germline loops: CDR1 SGDLS, CDR2 YYNGEE. The CDR3 runs 15 residues. The CDR3 DNA reads TGTGCCAGCAGCACAAGAGTAGGGGCTGAGGAAAAACTGTTTTTT. Translation: CASSTRVGAEEKLFF.

This chain links TRBV27 with TRBJ2-7; TRBD1 matches 8 bases. Germline CDR1 and CDR2: MNHEY and SMNVEV (reference sequence). The CDR3 totals 13 residues. The V gene end was trimmed by 8 bases and the J gene end by 6 bases; junction bases not matched to a gene: 9. In nucleotides, the CDR3 is TGTGCCAGCGGCTACAGGGGGTCAGGCGAGCAGTACTTC. Its translation: CASGYRGSGEQYF.

The chain joins TRBV15 to TRBJ1-2, with a possible D match to TRBD1 (5 bases). The V end was cut by 3 bases, the J end by 5 bases, with 10 bases between. CDR3 length: 13 residues. Germline CDR1 and CDR2: LNHNV and YYDKDF (reference sequence). The CDR3 region has the DNA TGTGCCACCAGCAGGGGGACTGGTTATGGCTACACCTTC. It translates to CATSRGTGYGYTF.

The V call is TRBV23-1, the J call TRBJ2-2; TRBD1 agrees at 9 bases. TRBV23-1 is noted as an ORF with a role that remains uncertain. Trimming removed 6 bases from V and 1 base from J; junction bases left unmatched: 6. The CDR3 loop spans 16 amino acids. DNA of the CDR3: TGCGCCAGCAGACCCGGACAGGGGCAGAACACCGGGGAGCTGTTTTTT. Translated, it gives CASRPGQGQNTGELFF.

The chain recombines TRBV12-1 with TRBJ2-3; the table's D call TRBD1 went unverified against the DNA. TRBV12-1 is recorded as a pseudogene. The CDR3 has 14 residues. The CDR3 nucleotides read TGTGCCAGCAGCTTTGAGAACAGCTCAGATACGCAGTATTTT. It encodes CASSFENSSDTQYF.

The rearrangement links TRBV6-7 to TRBJ1-4; the match to TRBD1 covers 8 bases. TRBV6-7 is recorded as an ORF, its role being uncertain. The CDR3 runs 18 residues. V was pared by 0 bases and J by 0 bases, with 6 bases of the junction left unmatched. The CDR3 sequence: CASSYSSRGLTTNEKLFF. Written as DNA, the CDR3 is TGTGCCAGCAGTTACTCGAGCAGGGGGCTTACAACTAATGAAAAACTGTTTTTT.

The chain joins TRBV18 to TRBJ2-7; TRBD2 might be the D (6 bases). The germline V and J ends were trimmed by 11 bases and 6 bases, with 23 bases remaining between them. The germline V gene has CDR1 KGHSH and CDR2 LQKENI. The CDR3 spans 14 residues. The CDR3 loop is CASSVSRDSFEQYF. The DNA for the CDR3 is TGTGCCTCCAGCGTCTCGCGGGACTCTTTCGAGCAGTACTTC.

The gene calls are TRBV4-1 and TRBJ2-4; 7 nucleotides agree with TRBD1. CDR1 and CDR2 from the germline V gene are MGHRA and YSYEKL. The CDR3 consists of 14 residues. The trim removed 4 bases at V and 7 bases at J, leaving 7 bases unmatched. CDR3 protein: CASSPIQGPNIQYF. Here the CDR3 DNA reads TGCGCCAGCAGCCCGATACAGGGGCCGAACATTCAGTACTTC.

The V and J genes are TRBV7-2 and TRBJ2-1; 7 bases line up with TRBD2. This CDR3 spans 17 amino acids. Germline loops: CDR1 SGHTA, CDR2 FQGNSA. The ends lost 1 base at V and 2 bases at J; junction bases unmatched: 8. CDR3 sequence (DNA): TGTGCCAGCAGCTTAGTCTCCGGGACTACCCCCTACAATGAGCAGTTCTTC. Amino acids: CASSLVSGTTPYNEQFF.

This chain connects TRBV2 to TRBJ2-3; D may be TRBD2 (6 bases). Trimming removed 3 bases from V and 2 bases from J, with 12 bases in between. The CDR3 has 15 amino acids. Per germline, CDR1 SNHLY and CDR2 FYNNEI. The CDR3 sequence is CASSEEASATDTQYF. The CDR3 DNA follows: TGTGCCAGCAGTGAGGAGGCTAGCGCCACAGATACGCAGTATTTT.

This clone appeared once. The chain couples TRBV28 to TRBJ1-5; possible D gene TRBD1, 6 bases. Deletions cut 5 bases from V and 2 bases from J, with 16 bases between. The germline V gene has CDR1 MDHEN and CDR2 SYDVKM. The CDR3 covers 16 residues. The CDR3 DNA reads as TGTGCCAGCAGTCTACGATCTCCAGGGGGCAATCAGCCCCAGCATTTT. Its protein is CASSLRSPGGNQPQHF. Looking up the rest from reference TRBV28 and TRBJ1-5 gives the full variable domain: DVKVTQSSRYLVKRTGEKVFLECVQDMDHENMFWYRQDPGLGLRLIYFSYDVKMKEKGDIPEGYSVSREKKERFSLILESASTNQTSMYLCASSLRSPGGNQPQHFGDGTRLSIL.

This chain uses TRBV4-3 with TRBJ2-1; D perhaps matches TRBD2 (5 bases). Between the trimmed V and J ends, which lost 1 base and 6 bases, there was a span of 7 bases. The CDR3 consists of 13 residues. CDR1 LGHNA and CDR2 YSLEER come from the germline V gene. This chain's CDR3 is CASSQAGVNEQFF. The CDR3 DNA follows: TGCGCCAGCAGCCAAGCCGGGGTCAATGAGCAGTTCTTC.

The chain employs TRBV7-9 and TRBJ2-3; TRBD2 aligns across 11 bases. V trimming: 5 bases; J trimming: 0 bases; junction bases outside the gene matches: 13. This CDR3 comprises 19 residues. Germline-derived CDR1 and CDR2 are SEHNR and FQNEAQ (reference sequence). Here the CDR3 DNA reads TGTGCCAGCAGCCGTCCTCCGGGACTAGCGGACCTTAGCACAGATACGCAGTATTTT. This encodes CASSRPPGLADLSTDTQYF.

The genes are TRBV6-1 and TRBJ1-2; weak D call: TRBD1 (5 bases). The germline V gene encodes CDR1 MNHNS and CDR2 SASEGT. V gave up 4 bases and J gave up 2 bases, with 17 bases separating them. The CDR3 has 16 residues. CDR3 sequence: CASSVGQGLGNYGYTF. The CDR3 nucleotides read TGTGCCAGCAGTGTAGGCCAGGGACTCGGAAACTATGGCTACACCTTC.

The chain links TRBV4-2 to TRBJ2-7, with TRBD2 matching 8 bases. Per the germline V gene, CDR1 is LGHNA and CDR2 is YNFKEQ. The V gene end was trimmed by 0 bases and the J gene end by 3 bases; junction bases not matched to a gene: 10. This CDR3 has 17 amino acids. CDR3 in DNA: TGTGCCAGCAGCCAAGATGAAGGACTAGCAGTAAACTACGAGCAGTACTTC. This codes for CASSQDEGLAVNYEQYF.

The rearrangement links TRBV27 to TRBJ1-6; D is ambiguous. V lost 6 bases to trimming and J lost 7 bases, with 16 bases between them. Germline CDR1 MNHEY, CDR2 SMNVEV (reference sequence). The CDR3 has 15 amino acids. The CDR3 spells CASRLTGPSNSPLHF. The CDR3 DNA sequence: TGTGCCAGCAGGCTCACTGGACCTAGCAATTCACCCCTCCACTTT.

V usage is TRBV9 and J usage is TRBJ1-2, with D perhaps matching TRBD1 (6 bases). This CDR3 has 13 residues. V was clipped by 6 bases and J by 2 bases, with 11 bases between them. Germline V gene data show CDR1 as SGDLS and CDR2 as YYNGEE. The CDR3 loop is CASKPTGNYGYTF. The CDR3 nucleotides are TGTGCCAGCAAGCCCACAGGGAACTATGGCTACACCTTC. Using reference TRBV9 and TRBJ1-2 for the parts outside the CDR3, the full variable domain is DSGVTQTPKHLITATGQRVTLRCSPRSGDLSVYWYQQSLDQGLQFLIQYYNGEERAKGNILERFSAQQFPDLHSELNLSSLELGDSALYFCASKPTGNYGYTFGSGTRLTVV.

This sequence joins TRBV7-2 and TRBJ2-3; TRBD2 agrees at 12 bases. Germline CDR1 SGHTA, CDR2 FQGNSA. The CDR3 covers 18 residues. With V trimmed by 1 base and J by 7 bases, 12 bases remained unmatched. DNA of the CDR3: TGTGCCAGCAGCTTAGACTTACTAGCGGGAGGAGGGGTAAATACGCAGTATTTT. The encoded protein is CASSLDLLAGGGVNTQYF.

The rearrangement joins TRBV6-1 to TRBJ1-1; 10 nucleotides align to TRBD1. The CDR3 extends over 11 amino acids. After removal of 8 bases from V and 11 bases from J, the junction contained 5 bases not matched to a gene. Germline V gene sequence: CDR1 MNHNS, CDR2 SASEGT. The CDR3 here is CASGGQGYAFF. CDR3 nucleotide sequence: TGTGCCAGCGGGGGACAGGGGTATGCTTTCTTT.

There are a few counts of this clone. The chain is built from TRBV19 and TRBJ1-2; 7 nucleotides agree with TRBD1. The germline V gene has CDR1 LNHDA and CDR2 SQIVND (reference sequence). The CDR3 contains 14 residues. V lost 6 bases and J lost 3; bases outside the gene matches: 7. The CDR3 DNA follows: TGTGCCAGTAGGACAGACAGGGAGGACTATGGCTACACCTTC. Its protein product is CASRTDREDYGYTF.

The chain carries TRBV5-6 and TRBJ2-7; D not certain. Germline loops: CDR1 SGHDT, CDR2 YYEEEE. The V end was cut by 0 bases, the J end by 6 bases, with 10 bases between. CDR3 length: 13 amino acids. CDR3 coding DNA: TGTGCCAGCAGCTTGGGACTCCCGGGCGAGCAGTACTTC. It codes for CASSLGLPGEQYF.

The rearrangement links TRBV30 to TRBJ1-4, with unresolved D. The CDR3 is 14 residues long. The germline CDR1 and CDR2 sequences are GTSNPN and SVGIG (reference sequence). Trimming removed 3 bases from V and 0 bases from J, with 8 bases in between. The CDR3 region has the DNA TGTGCCTGGAGCACTCTTACAACTAATGAAAAACTGTTTTTT. As protein: CAWSTLTTNEKLFF.

This chain joins TRBV7-2 and TRBJ1-1; tentative D call: TRBD1 (6 bases). Trimming shortened V by 2 bases and J by 5 bases, and 6 bases separated the two germline ends. Germline V CDR1 and CDR2: SGHTA, FQGNSA. CDR3 length equals 12 residues. The CDR3 coding sequence is TGTGCCAGCAGCTTAAGGGGGACTGAAGCTTTCTTT. Translated, it gives CASSLRGTEAFF.

V usage is TRBV19 and J usage is TRBJ2-7; the match to TRBD1 covers 9 bases. Germline CDR1 is LNHDA and CDR2 is SQIVND (reference sequence). V trimming: 3 bases; J trimming: 2 bases; junction bases outside the gene matches: 2. The CDR3 covers 14 residues. The DNA of the CDR3 is TGTGCCAGTAGTATCGGGACAGGGACCTACGAGCAGTACTTC. This gives the protein CASSIGTGTYEQYF.

V gene TRBV13 combines with J gene TRBJ2-5, with a tentative D call TRBD2 (6 bases). CDR1 is PRHDT and CDR2 is FYEKMQ in the germline V gene (reference sequence). The germline V and J ends were trimmed by 2 bases and 0 bases, with 13 bases remaining between them. This CDR3 has 16 amino acids. In DNA form, the CDR3 reads TGTGCCAGCAGCTTAACCGGCGGAGGGGACCAAGAGACCCAGTACTTC. Amino acids: CASSLTGGGDQETQYF.

This chain joins TRBV15 and TRBJ2-2, with 10 bases aligning to TRBD2. With 4 bases clipped from V and 9 bases from J, the junction kept 11 bases outside the gene matches. The CDR3 is 16 amino acids. Germline CDR1 is LNHNV and CDR2 is YYDKDF (reference sequence). CDR3 region: CATSTNPLAGGRELFF. The DNA for the CDR3 is TGTGCCACCAGCACAAATCCTTTAGCGGGAGGCAGGGAGCTGTTTTTT.

The chain recombines TRBV7-6 with TRBJ1-2; D gene ambiguous. Trimming took 1 base from V and 6 from J, leaving 15 bases between them. Germline CDR1 SGHVS, CDR2 FNYEAQ. CDR3 length: 15 amino acids. CDR3 amino acids: CASSLGPINSDGYTF. The CDR3 DNA reads TGTGCCAGCAGCTTAGGTCCCATCAATTCGGATGGCTACACCTTC. The entire variable domain, with the rest obtained from reference TRBV7-6 and TRBJ1-2, is as follows: GAGVSQSPRYKVTKRGQDVALRCDPISGHVSLYWYRQALGQGPEFLTYFNYEAQQDKSGLPNDRFSAERPEGSISTLTIQRTEQRDSAMYRCASSLGPINSDGYTFGSGTRLTVV.